The 32 T cell receptor beta chains given below trace back to one sample, sequenced in a study of human thymus T cells. Method: immunoSEQ multiplex PCR; TCRdb's copy keeps in-frame clones and lacks some. Of approximately 70,000 clones in the sample, 85% to 95% were seen once. Corrective cardiac operations yielded the resected thymus tissue. Source material: thymus tissue. The receptors stem from a girl less than two years old with a congenital heart defect but otherwise immunologically healthy.

CDR3 sequence: CAWSGDRASNQPQHF. The CDR3 region has the DNA TGTGCCTGGAGTGGGGACAGGGCGAGCAATCAGCCCCAGCATTTT. The chain employs TRBV30 and TRBJ1-5, with 9 nucleotides matching TRBD1. From germline, CDR1 is GTSNPN and CDR2 SVGIG (reference sequence). The junction had 2 bases not matched to a gene; V was cut back by 1 base and J by 1 base. The CDR3 is 15 residues long.

The rearrangement joins TRBV10-3 to TRBJ2-4; 7 bases fit TRBD1. The germline CDR1 and CDR2 sequences are ENHRY and SYGVKD. The junction had 10 bases not matched to a gene; V was cut back by 2 bases and J by 0 bases. The CDR3 has 18 amino acids. The CDR3 sequence: CAISEGQGDPLAKNIQYF. DNA of the CDR3: TGTGCCATCAGTGAGGGGCAGGGGGATCCTCTAGCCAAAAACATTCAGTACTTC.

The CDR3 DNA is TGTGCCAGCAGCGTAGCTGCGGCTTCAGATGGCTACACCTTC. Encoded protein: CASSVAAASDGYTF. The chain couples TRBV9 to TRBJ1-2; D uncertain. The CDR3 runs to 14 residues. The germline CDR1 and CDR2 sequences are SGDLS and YYNGEE. V was trimmed by 0 bases and J by 6 bases, leaving 12 bases between them.

The chain has TRBV4-2 and TRBJ2-5; D is unclear. The CDR3 has 16 residues. The germline CDR1 and CDR2 sequences are LGHNA and YNFKEQ. Trimming cost V 0 bases and J 2 bases, with 13 bases left between them. Here the CDR3 reads CASSQDMGRPQETQYF. The CDR3 coding sequence is TGTGCCAGCAGCCAAGATATGGGCAGGCCTCAAGAGACCCAGTACTTC.

CDR3 in amino acids: CASSRPGLAGVGSSTDTQYF. The DNA of the CDR3 is TGTGCCAGCAGCCGACCGGGACTAGCGGGAGTGGGTTCTAGCACAGATACGCAGTATTTT. The rearrangement joins TRBV5-4 to TRBJ2-3; 14 bases align to TRBD2. Losses at the gene ends were 4 bases for V and 0 bases for J; bases not matched to a gene: 13. The CDR3 consists of 20 residues. CDR1 and CDR2 (germline): SGHNT, YYREEE (reference sequence).

V and J are TRBV15 and TRBJ2-1, with 7 bases matching TRBD1. The CDR3 has 16 amino acids. Germline lookup yields CDR1 LNHNV and CDR2 YYDKDF (reference sequence). After removal of 5 bases from V and 2 bases from J, the junction contained 9 bases not matched to a gene. In DNA, the CDR3 is TGTGCCACCAGCCCCAAGGGGGCTCTAACCTACAATGAGCAGTTCTTC. Residues: CATSPKGALTYNEQFF.

V and J are TRBV5-4 and TRBJ2-7; 9 bases are a match to TRBD2. V was pared by 2 bases and J by 2 bases, with 14 bases of the junction left unmatched. The germline CDR1 and CDR2 sequences are SGHNT and YYREEE (reference sequence). This CDR3 is built from 18 residues. CDR3 in DNA: TGTGCCAGCAGCTTTTCAGGAGAAGCGGGAGGATGTGCCTACGAGCAGTACTTC. Its protein is CASSFSGEAGGCAYEQYF.

V is TRBV28 and J is TRBJ2-5; D not certain. Germline CDR1 and CDR2: MDHEN and SYDVKM. The CDR3 runs to 15 residues. V was shortened by 3 bases and J by 3 bases, with 14 bases between the two germline ends. The CDR3 DNA is TGTGCCAGCAGTTTTACGACGGTAACAAAAGAGACCCAGTACTTC. Amino acids: CASSFTTVTKETQYF.

J is TRBJ2-5 and V is TRBV5-1; D ambiguous. This CDR3 contains 14 residues. Germline CDR1 SGHRS, CDR2 YFSETQ. V lost 1 base and J lost 1, with 8 bases in between. This CDR3 reads CASSLQPAQETQYF. CDR3 coding DNA: TGCGCCAGCAGCTTGCAGCCGGCCCAAGAGACCCAGTACTTC.

The sample holds one count of this clone. The chain uses TRBV11-3 and TRBJ2-7, with TRBD2 matching over 7 bases. Germline trimming cut 3 bases from V and 3 bases from J; bases unmatched to any gene: 2. The CDR3 runs 13 residues. Per the germline V gene, CDR1 is SGHNT and CDR2 is YENEEA. DNA for the CDR3: TGTGCCAGCAGCTTCGGGGGGAGCTACGAGCAGTACTTC. Protein sequence: CASSFGGSYEQYF.

The chain combines TRBV6-5 with TRBJ2-1; a weak D match, TRBD2 (5 bases). This CDR3 is 16 amino acids long. Germline V gene data show CDR1 as MNHEY and CDR2 as SVGAGI. V was shortened by 0 bases and J by 0 bases, with 9 bases between the two germline ends. CDR3 sequence reads: CASSYSGGRSYNEQFF. In nucleotides, the CDR3 is TGTGCCAGCAGTTACTCCGGAGGACGCTCCTACAATGAGCAGTTCTTC.

A single count supports this clone. The chain employs TRBV28 and TRBJ1-2; a possible D gene is TRBD1 (6 bases). The CDR3 totals 16 residues. The V end lost 6 bases, the J end lost 0 bases, and 17 bases lay between the germline ends. CDR1 and CDR2 from the germline V gene are MDHEN and SYDVKM. Written as DNA, the CDR3 is TGTGCCAGCAGAGGAAAGAGGGACATTACTAACTATGGCTACACCTTC. It is translated as CASRGKRDITNYGYTF.

The gene calls are TRBV7-2 and TRBJ1-1; the D gene is possibly TRBD1 (6 bases). The length of the CDR3 is 14 residues. V was clipped by 5 bases and J by 1 base, with 11 bases between them. The germline V gene encodes CDR1 SGHTA and CDR2 FQGNSA. Written as DNA, the CDR3 is TGTGCCAGCAGCCCTACAGGGTCGAACACTGAAGCTTTCTTT. This codes for CASSPTGSNTEAFF.

In its sample, this clone was seen once. The genes are TRBV2 and TRBJ2-5, with D maybe TRBD1 (5 bases). CDR1 SNHLY and CDR2 FYNNEI come from the germline V gene. V lost 11 bases to trimming and J lost 4 bases, with 20 bases between them. This CDR3 has 14 amino acids. The CDR3 sequence is CALPFGRVGETQYF. The CDR3 DNA sequence: TGTGCCCTCCCCTTCGGCAGGGTGGGAGAGACCCAGTACTTC.

The chain recombines TRBV10-3 with TRBJ2-7; a weak D match, TRBD1 (5 bases). There are 14 residues in the CDR3. V lost 2 bases and J lost 1, with 9 bases in between. Germline V gene lookup returns CDR1 ENHRY and CDR2 SYGVKD. CDR3 protein: CAISEARGSYEQYF. The CDR3 bases are TGTGCCATCAGTGAGGCAAGGGGTTCCTACGAGCAGTACTTC.

The V gene is TRBV10-3, the J gene TRBJ1-2, with 9 nucleotides matching TRBD1. Germline trimming cut 7 bases from V and 4 bases from J; bases unmatched to any gene: 4. CDR3 length: 13 residues. Germline-derived CDR1 and CDR2 are ENHRY and SYGVKD. The chain's CDR3 is CAITPDRGYGYTF. As DNA, the CDR3 is TGTGCCATCACCCCGGACAGGGGCTATGGCTACACCTTC.

Here the CDR3 reads CSALGPETQYF. The CDR3 DNA reads as TGCAGTGCGCTGGGACCGGAGACCCAGTACTTC. The chain has TRBV20-1 and TRBJ2-5; D is possibly TRBD1 or TRBD2 (5 bases each). The germline V and J ends were trimmed by 6 bases and 5 bases, with 10 bases remaining between them. This CDR3 spans 11 amino acids. CDR1 is DFQATT and CDR2 is SNEGSKA in the germline V gene (reference sequence).

The rearrangement joins TRBV11-2 to TRBJ2-2, with 8 bases lining up with TRBD2. The CDR3 has 18 amino acids. V dropped 7 bases and J dropped 0; count of bases not matched to a gene: 13. Germline CDR1 and CDR2: SGHAT and FQNNGV. Here the CDR3 DNA reads TGTGCCAGCACCTACCCCGCCGGGGGGGCTTCGAACACCGGGGAGCTGTTTTTT. It specifies CASTYPAGGASNTGELFF.

The CDR3 sequence is CASSLGNHEQYF. The CDR3 coding sequence is TGCGCCAGCAGCTTGGGAAACCACGAGCAGTACTTC. V gene TRBV5-1 combines with J gene TRBJ2-7; D not certain. Trimming pared 0 bases from V and 5 bases from J, leaving 6 bases between. CDR3 length: 12 residues. Germline assignment: CDR1 SGHRS and CDR2 YFSETQ.

The V and J genes are TRBV4-1 and TRBJ2-1; 14 bases line up with TRBD2. CDR1 and CDR2 (germline): MGHRA, YSYEKL. V shed 0 bases and J 9 bases; nucleotides not matched to a gene: 13. CDR3 length: 19 amino acids. The DNA for the CDR3 is TGCGCCAGCAGCCAAGATCCCCCCTGGGGACTAGCGGGAGCTACTGAGCAGTTCTTC. Amino acids: CASSQDPPWGLAGATEQFF.

The V and J genes are TRBV30 and TRBJ1-3; D call uncertain. Between the trimmed V and J ends, which lost 7 bases and 3 bases, there was a span of 16 bases. The CDR3 extends over 14 amino acids. CDR1 is GTSNPN, CDR2 SVGIG, per germline (reference sequence). Written as DNA, the CDR3 is TGTGCCTCTCGGGGTGTTTTTTGTGGAAACACCATATATTTT. Encoded protein: CASRGVFCGNTIYF.

Comment on this clone: Given the absence of the conserved phenylalanine or tryptophan at the CDR3 end, a read error is likely. The V gene is TRBV4-2, the J gene TRBJ2-7, with 12 nucleotides matching TRBD2. This CDR3 comprises 15 residues. The ends lost 3 bases at V and 3 bases at J; junction bases unmatched: 3. Germline CDR1 is LGHNA and CDR2 is YNFKEQ. The CDR3, as DNA: TGTGCCAGCAGCCACGGACTAGCGGGGCACTACGAGCAGTACCTC. This translates into CASSHGLAGHYEQYL.

This chain connects TRBV14 to TRBJ2-1; no firm D call. V was cut by 1 base and J by 5 bases, with 15 bases left in between. This CDR3 has 16 amino acids. Per germline, CDR1 SGHDN and CDR2 FVKESK. The chain's CDR3 is CASSQGSVILNNEQFF. The CDR3 bases are TGTGCCAGCAGCCAAGGCTCGGTCATCCTTAACAATGAGCAGTTCTTC.

The CDR3 DNA follows: TGTGCCAGCACCCGGACCGAAGAGACCCAGTACTTC. It translates to CASTRTEETQYF. The J gene is TRBJ2-5, the V gene TRBV7-9; D unresolved. V was cut by 7 bases and J by 3 bases, with 9 bases left in between. Germline V lookup: CDR1 SEHNR, CDR2 FQNEAQ (reference sequence). CDR3 length equals 12 residues. The variable domain in full, completed from reference TRBV7-9 and TRBJ2-5, reads DTGVSQNPRHKITKRGQNVTFRCDPISEHNRLYWYRQTLGQGPEFLTYFQNEAQLEKSRLLSDRFSAERPKGSFSTLEIQRTEQGDSAMYLCASTRTEETQYFGPGTRLLVL.

The rearrangement joins TRBV5-1 to TRBJ2-7; 7 bases align to TRBD1. The germline CDR1 and CDR2 sequences are SGHRS and YFSETQ. V was pared by 4 bases and J by 5 bases, with 6 bases of the junction left unmatched. This CDR3 contains 13 residues. The DNA for the CDR3 is TGCGCCAGCAGCGTGGGACAGTGGGACGAGCAGTACTTC. Its translation: CASSVGQWDEQYF. The variable domain in full, completed from reference TRBV5-1 and TRBJ2-7, reads KAGVTQTPRYLIKTRGQQVTLSCSPISGHRSVSWYQQTPGQGLQFLFEYFSETQRNKGNFPGRFSGRQFSNSRSEMNVSTLELGDSALYLCASSVGQWDEQYFGPGTRLTVT.

V gene TRBV12-5 combines with J gene TRBJ1-5, with 12 bases fitting TRBD1. Germline V gene sequence: CDR1 LGHNT, CDR2 FRNRAP. V lost 4 bases, J lost 2 bases, and 9 bases stayed unmatched. The CDR3 is made up of 18 amino acids. The CDR3 is CASGSGQGAWFGNQPQHF. CDR3 sequence (DNA): TGTGCTAGTGGTTCGGGACAGGGGGCCTGGTTTGGCAATCAGCCCCAGCATTTT.

The gene calls are TRBV9 and TRBJ2-5; 9 nucleotides agree with TRBD1. With 4 bases clipped from V and 5 bases from J, the junction kept 9 bases outside the gene matches. CDR3 length: 15 amino acids. The germline gives CDR1 SGDLS, CDR2 YYNGEE. The CDR3 spells CASSNLDRGMETQYF. CDR3 DNA sequence: TGTGCCAGCAGCAACCTTGACAGGGGGATGGAGACCCAGTACTTC.

V and J are TRBV6-1 and TRBJ1-4; 7 bases agree with TRBD1. Germline loops: CDR1 MNHNS, CDR2 SASEGT. The CDR3 totals 18 residues. V shed 2 bases, J shed 0 bases, and the junction held 9 bases outside the gene matches. The CDR3 is CASSERDSTRATNEKLFF. CDR3 in DNA: TGTGCCAGCAGTGAACGGGACAGCACGAGAGCAACTAATGAAAAACTGTTTTTT.

This chain links TRBV28 with TRBJ1-1; 9 bases are shared with TRBD1. This CDR3 has 15 residues. The trim removed 6 bases at V and 2 bases at J, leaving 7 bases unmatched. CDR1 is MDHEN and CDR2 is SYDVKM in the germline V gene. This CDR3 reads CASRTDRGINTEAFF. The CDR3 DNA reads TGTGCCAGCAGGACAGACAGGGGGATAAACACTGAAGCTTTCTTT.

CDR3 sequence: CASGSGTSGRGFYNEQFF. CDR3 bases: TGTGCTAGTGGGTCCGGCACTAGCGGGAGGGGTTTCTACAATGAGCAGTTCTTC. V usage is TRBV12-5 and J usage is TRBJ2-1; 13 nucleotides agree with TRBD2. V lost 6 bases to trimming and J lost 3 bases; unmatched junction nucleotides: 11. Per germline, CDR1 LGHNT and CDR2 FRNRAP. The CDR3 runs to 18 residues.

This chain joins TRBV5-1 and TRBJ1-2, with unresolved D. The CDR3 consists of 13 residues. CDR1 SGHRS and CDR2 YFSETQ come from the germline V gene. The germline V and J ends were trimmed by 4 bases and 4 bases, with 11 bases remaining between them. CDR3: CASSPAEPYGYTF. The CDR3 DNA reads as TGCGCCAGCAGCCCTGCCGAGCCCTATGGCTACACCTTC.

This clone was counted a single time. The chain employs TRBV4-1 and TRBJ2-5; TRBD2 agrees at 13 bases. Germline V gene sequence: CDR1 MGHRA, CDR2 YSYEKL. V shed 1 base and J 1 base; nucleotides not matched to a gene: 9. The CDR3 has 19 residues. This chain's CDR3 is CASSQAKLGLAGLQETQYF. CDR3 sequence (DNA): TGCGCCAGCAGCCAAGCGAAGTTGGGACTAGCGGGACTCCAAGAGACCCAGTACTTC.